The 17 T cell receptor beta chains listed next were all sequenced from one sample in a study of blood T cell repertoires in COVID-19. Assay: immunoSEQ multiplex PCR; the TCRdb copy retains only in-frame clones and omits some. Of around 80,000 clones listed, about four fifths are singletons. Sample: peripheral blood. Receptors were obtained from a man at least 80 years old with acute or convalescent COVID-19.

This clone was found many times. The chain has TRBV5-5 and TRBJ2-7; D perhaps matches TRBD2 (5 bases). Germline V lookup: CDR1 SGHKS, CDR2 YYEKEE (reference sequence). The ends were cut back, 5 bases at V and 6 bases at J, with 18 bases in the middle. The CDR3 sequence is 14 residues long. CDR3 amino acids: CASSREYRGLEQYF. The CDR3 bases are TGTGCCAGCAGTCGGGAATACAGAGGGCTCGAGCAGTACTTC.

The rearrangement links TRBV7-2 to TRBJ1-1; 7 bases line up with TRBD1. This CDR3 is 13 amino acids long. CDR1 is SGHTA and CDR2 is FQGNSA in the germline V gene. V was clipped by 6 bases and J by 2 bases; unmatched bases: 3. The CDR3 is CASRQGQNTEAFF. For the CDR3, the DNA is TGTGCCAGCAGACAGGGGCAAAACACTGAAGCTTTCTTT.

Written as DNA, the CDR3 is TGTGCCAGCAGCTCCGGGACTGAACACTACGAGCAGTACTTC. Its protein product is CASSSGTEHYEQYF. The genes are TRBV13 and TRBJ2-7; perhaps TRBD2 as D (6 bases). Germline V gene data show CDR1 as PRHDT and CDR2 as FYEKMQ (reference sequence). The CDR3 runs 14 residues. Trimming cost V 4 bases and J 3 bases, with 13 bases left between them.

The chain is built from TRBV3-1 (or the pseudogene TRBV3-2) and TRBJ1-2, with 7 bases aligning to TRBD1. Germline CDR1 is LGHDT and CDR2 is YNNKEL (reference sequence). CDR3 length equals 18 residues. Trimming at V came to 0 bases and at J to 5 bases, leaving 15 bases not matched to a gene. Written as DNA, the CDR3 is TGTGCCAGCAGCCAAGAGATCGGGACAGTTATCCCATCATATGGCTACACCTTC. Amino acids: CASSQEIGTVIPSYGYTF.

The CDR3 loop reads CASSLDKYTEAFF. DNA of the CDR3: TGTGCCAGCAGTCTCGACAAGTACACTGAAGCTTTCTTT. The chain employs TRBV2 and TRBJ1-1; no firm D call. Between the trimmed V and J ends, which lost 5 bases and 3 bases, there was a span of 10 bases. CDR1 is SNHLY and CDR2 is FYNNEI in the germline V gene. The CDR3 sequence is 13 residues long.

The chain uses TRBV3-1 (or the pseudogene TRBV3-2) and TRBJ2-1; no clear D gene. Trimming pared 1 base from V and 5 bases from J, leaving 6 bases between. Germline V CDR1 and CDR2: LGHDT, YNNKEL (reference sequence). The CDR3 has 13 residues. The CDR3 coding sequence is TGTGCCAGCAGCCAAGTGCGGAACAATGAGCAGTTCTTC. Protein: CASSQVRNNEQFF.

This chain links TRBV11-3 with TRBJ2-3; 7 nucleotides agree with TRBD1. The CDR3 is 15 residues long. The germline gives CDR1 SGHNT, CDR2 YENEEA. V lost 2 bases and J lost 1; bases outside the gene matches: 3. DNA of the CDR3: TGTGCCAGCAGCTTACAGGGGGTCGGCACAGATACGCAGTATTTT. Its translation is CASSLQGVGTDTQYF.

This clone occurred once. The chain uses TRBV9 and TRBJ2-1; the D gene is possibly TRBD1 (6 bases). The CDR3 covers 15 residues. Germline V lookup: CDR1 SGDLS, CDR2 YYNGEE. V was cut by 0 bases and J by 5 bases, with 12 bases left in between. In DNA form, the CDR3 reads TGTGCCAGCAGCGTAGTTAGGGACACCGACAATGAGCAGTTCTTC. Protein product: CASSVVRDTDNEQFF.

Worth noting for this clone: Additional DNA sequences in this sample encode the identical CDR3. The V gene is TRBV11-2, the J gene TRBJ1-2; 9 bases are a match to TRBD1. CDR1 and CDR2 from the germline V gene are SGHAT and FQNNGV. After removal of 5 bases from V and 5 bases from J, the junction contained 3 bases not matched to a gene. CDR3 length: 13 amino acids. The CDR3 here is CASSLGQGYGYTF. In nucleotides, the CDR3 is TGTGCCAGCAGCCTGGGACAGGGTTATGGCTACACCTTC. The whole variable domain, filled in from reference TRBV11-2 and TRBJ1-2, reads EAGVAQSPRYKIIEKRQSVAFWCNPISGHATLYWYQQILGQGPKLLIQFQNNGVVDDSQLPKDRFSAERLKGVDSTLKIQPAKLEDSAVYLCASSLGQGYGYTFGSGTRLTVV.

With regard to this clone: The same CDR3 arises from other DNA sequences in this sample as well. The chain is built from TRBV19 and TRBJ1-2; D is ambiguous. CDR1 is LNHDA and CDR2 is SQIVND in the germline V gene (reference sequence). Trimming took off 3 bases at V and 5 bases at J, with 10 bases between the two ends. The CDR3 totals 13 residues. CDR3 nucleotides: TGTGCCAGTAGTATCGGTACAGATTATGGCTACACCTTC. Translation gives CASSIGTDYGYTF.

This chain joins TRBV30 and TRBJ2-3; D unresolved. V lost 5 bases and J lost 4, with 13 bases in between. This CDR3 spans 13 amino acids. Germline V CDR1 and CDR2: GTSNPN, SVGIG (reference sequence). The CDR3 DNA is TGTGCCTGGGGGTTTCGGCAGGCAGATACGCAGTATTTT. Amino acids: CAWGFRQADTQYF.

The rearrangement joins TRBV18 to TRBJ1-4; D gene uncertain. The CDR3 consists of 13 residues. The V end was cut by 2 bases, the J end by 5 bases, with 6 bases between. Germline V lookup: CDR1 KGHSH, CDR2 LQKENI. CDR3 DNA sequence: TGTGCCAGCTCACCAGGGCTCAATGAAAAACTGTTTTTT. Residues: CASSPGLNEKLFF.

CDR3 bases: TGTGCCAGCAGCACCCTGTGGGGGGGCCTCAATGAGCAGTTCTTC. It specifies CASSTLWGGLNEQFF. The genes are TRBV11-2 and TRBJ2-1; TRBD2 is a possible D gene (7 bases). V lost 5 bases and J 6 bases, leaving 17 bases between the germline ends. From germline, CDR1 is SGHAT and CDR2 FQNNGV. The CDR3 is 15 residues long.

This chain links TRBV12-5 with TRBJ1-1; TRBD1 matches at 11 bases. Germline-derived CDR1 and CDR2 are LGHNT and FRNRAP. The V and J ends lost 5 bases and 0 bases, in that order; junction bases with no gene match: 8. This CDR3 has 17 amino acids. Here the CDR3 DNA reads TGTGCTAGTGGTCCTTGGACAGGGGGCACCATGAACACTGAAGCTTTCTTT. Residues: CASGPWTGGTMNTEAFF.

The V gene is TRBV19, the J gene TRBJ1-5; 8 bases align to TRBD1. In germline, CDR1 is LNHDA, CDR2 SQIVND (reference sequence). Germline trimming cut 6 bases from V and 4 bases from J; bases unmatched to any gene: 2. This CDR3 is built from 13 residues. CDR3 nucleotides: TGTGCCAGTAGGACAGGGGAAAATCAGCCCCAGCATTTT. Translation gives CASRTGENQPQHF.

This clone was recorded only once. V usage is TRBV5-1 and J usage is TRBJ2-7; D possibly corresponds to TRBD1 (5 bases). The CDR3 totals 16 residues. CDR1 and CDR2 (germline): SGHRS, YFSETQ. The V end lost 4 bases, the J end lost 1 base, and 18 bases lay between the germline ends. CDR3 sequence reads: CASSPSRGAVSYEQYF. DNA for the CDR3: TGCGCCAGCAGCCCCTCCCGTGGGGCTGTTTCCTACGAGCAGTACTTC.

The chain combines TRBV18 with TRBJ2-7, with a weak D call TRBD1 (5 bases). Germline CDR1 is KGHSH and CDR2 is LQKENI. The CDR3 consists of 14 residues. With 3 bases removed from V and 0 bases from J, the gap between germline ends came to 9 bases. The CDR3 region has the DNA TGTGCCAGCTCACCGACGACAGCCTCCTACGAGCAGTACTTC. This encodes CASSPTTASYEQYF.